One and the same sample provided the 5 T cell receptor beta chains below, sequenced in a study of vaccination and CD4 T cells after COVID-19. No antigens are known for them. Sequenced with the Oncomine TCR Beta short-read assay was DNA taken from cultured CD4+ T cells. TCRdb processed the PCR reads anew with MiXCR; each CDR3 protein has one entry. The sample shows around 27,000 distinct CDR3 sequences, 36% of them seen only once. This sample's time point: late sampling 161 to 241 days after vaccination in three convalescent patients. Treatment meaning: roughly 10-day PBMC culture with coronavirus spike peptide pools or control peptides (ViraFEST assay). The sample was CD4+ T cells from blood, cultured in vitro, taken about 7 months after SARS-CoV-2 vaccination. These receptors all stem from a human donor who had recovered from COVID-19.

V is TRBV10-1 and J is TRBJ2-3; D unclear. Germline assignment: CDR1 WNHNN and CDR2 SYGVQD (reference sequence). The CDR3 consists of 16 residues. V was cut by 3 bases and J by 1 base, with 14 bases left in between. The CDR3 DNA follows: TGCGCCAGCAGTGATAATTTGGGGTCCCGCACAGATACGCAGTATTTT. Translating gives CASSDNLGSRTDTQYF.

The V call is TRBV20-1, the J call TRBJ1-6; no firm D call. V lost 4 bases to trimming and J lost 0 bases, with 16 bases between them. Germline V CDR1 and CDR2: DFQATT, SNEGSKA (reference sequence). This CDR3 comprises 17 residues. This CDR3 is CSATAFRESSYNSPLHF. CDR3 bases: TGCAGTGCTACAGCCTTCCGGGAAAGCTCCTATAATTCACCCCTCCACTTT.

The chain has TRBV2 and TRBJ1-5; maybe TRBD1 (5 bases). Germline V lookup: CDR1 SNHLY, CDR2 FYNNEI. CDR3 length: 15 residues. V was shortened by 6 bases and J by 5 bases, with 17 bases between the two germline ends. The CDR3 sequence: CASSGDGAGHQPQHF. The CDR3 nucleotides are TGTGCCAGCAGCGGGGATGGGGCAGGGCATCAGCCCCAGCATTTT.

This clonotype was observed a handful of times. V is TRBV20-1 and J is TRBJ2-7; 9 bases are a match to TRBD1. Germline-derived CDR1 and CDR2 are DFQATT and SNEGSKA (reference sequence). Trimming at V came to 5 bases and at J to 1 base, leaving 9 bases not matched to a gene. The CDR3 contains 15 residues. The CDR3 coding sequence is TGCAGTGCTGAAACACCGGGACAGGGATCCTACGAGCAGTACTTC. Amino acid sequence: CSAETPGQGSYEQYF.

V usage is TRBV27 and J usage is TRBJ2-1, with D perhaps TRBD1 (7 bases). Trimming took off 2 bases at V and 9 bases at J, with 11 bases between the two ends. Germline CDR1 MNHEY, CDR2 SMNVEV (reference sequence). The length of the CDR3 is 13 residues. CDR3 coding DNA: TGTGCCAGCAGTTTACTGCAGGGGGGTGAGCAGTTCTTC. Encoded protein: CASSLLQGGEQFF.